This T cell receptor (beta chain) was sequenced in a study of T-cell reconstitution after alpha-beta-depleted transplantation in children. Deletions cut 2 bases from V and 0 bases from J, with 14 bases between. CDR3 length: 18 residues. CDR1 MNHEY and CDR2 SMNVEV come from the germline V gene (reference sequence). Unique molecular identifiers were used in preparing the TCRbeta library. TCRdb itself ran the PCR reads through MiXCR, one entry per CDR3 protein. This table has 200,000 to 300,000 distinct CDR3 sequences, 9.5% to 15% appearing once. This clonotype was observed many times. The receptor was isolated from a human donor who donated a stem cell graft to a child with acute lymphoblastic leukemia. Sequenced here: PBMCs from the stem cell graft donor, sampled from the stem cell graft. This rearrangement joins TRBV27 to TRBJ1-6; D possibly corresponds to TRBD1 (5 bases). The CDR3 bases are TGTGCCAGCAGTTTAGCGGGCTCGCAGGGCTCCTATAATTCACCCCTCCACTTT. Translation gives CASSLAGSQGSYNSPLHF.